What follows are 15 T cell receptor beta chains derived from one specimen sequenced in a study of Ad26.COV2.S vaccination and SARS-CoV-2 variants. The treatment was: over 15 received Ad26.COV2.S at low or high dose, single or two shots; 5 received placebo; per-sample allocation not given. Material that was analyzed had been drawn on day 63 after the first vaccine or placebo injection. Assay used: immunoSEQ multiplex PCR; TCRdb lists only in-frame clones, some missing. The repertoire consists of approximately 420,000 clones, with approximately 90% occurring once and the leading ten covering under 3.5%. The sample was peripheral blood, taken in a trial of Ad26.COV2.S vaccine versus placebo. The source of these receptors is a person between 18 and 65 years old who received the Ad26.COV2.S COVID-19 vaccine or a placebo.

The genes are TRBV18 and TRBJ1-1, with D perhaps TRBD1 (6 bases). The ends were cut back, 3 bases at V and 8 bases at J, with 13 bases in the middle. The CDR3 covers 13 residues. Germline V gene sequence: CDR1 KGHSH, CDR2 LQKENI. Here the CDR3 reads CASSPDGQIEAFF. The CDR3 DNA follows: TGTGCCAGCTCACCCGACGGACAGATAGAAGCTTTCTTT.

The chain is built from TRBV7-9 and TRBJ2-6; tentative D call: TRBD1 (6 bases). V was pared by 0 bases and J by 0 bases, with 15 bases between. The CDR3 contains 19 residues. Germline V gives CDR1 SEHNR, CDR2 FQNEAQ (reference sequence). CDR3 loop: CASSLARDNTYSGANVLTF. The CDR3, as DNA: TGTGCCAGCAGCTTAGCCCGGGACAATACCTACTCTGGGGCCAACGTCCTGACTTTC.

V usage is TRBV24-1 and J usage is TRBJ2-3, with D possibly TRBD2 on 5 matching bases. The V and J ends lost 0 bases and 5 bases respectively, with 17 bases between them. The CDR3 runs to 17 residues. Germline V gives CDR1 KGHDR, CDR2 SFDVKD. The DNA of the CDR3 is TGTGCCACCAGTGATTTGCAACCTAGCTTGGTTGTAGATACGCAGTATTTT. It yields the protein CATSDLQPSLVVDTQYF.

This chain links TRBV2 with TRBJ1-1; 8 bases line up with TRBD1. CDR1 is SNHLY, CDR2 FYNNEI, per germline. Trimming took 6 bases from V and 0 from J; bases not matched to a gene: 6. The CDR3 length is 15 residues. The DNA for the CDR3 is TGTGCCAGCAGCGCCGGACAGGGTTTGAACACTGAAGCTTTCTTT. It translates to CASSAGQGLNTEAFF.

This chain uses TRBV10-3 with TRBJ2-3, with D possibly TRBD1 on 6 matching bases. The CDR3 is made up of 17 amino acids. Germline-derived CDR1 and CDR2 are ENHRY and SYGVKD. V gave up 6 bases and J gave up 0 bases, with 19 bases separating them. CDR3 bases: TGTGCCATCAGGGGTCTGAACGACAGGATTAGCACAGATACGCAGTATTTT. Its protein is CAIRGLNDRISTDTQYF.

The chain has TRBV23-1 and TRBJ1-6, with a tentative D call TRBD1 (6 bases). TRBV23-1 is designated an ORF whose function remains uncertain. The CDR3 has 16 amino acids. Between the trimmed V and J ends, which lost 3 bases and 3 bases, there was a span of 12 bases. The CDR3 DNA sequence: TGCGCCAGCAGTCATACCGACAGGTTCTATAATTCACCCCTCCACTTT. Its protein product is CASSHTDRFYNSPLHF.

The chain couples TRBV20-1 to TRBJ2-3; 7 bases are shared with TRBD1. The CDR3 runs to 11 residues. Germline trimming cut 6 bases from V and 15 bases from J; bases unmatched to any gene: 12. Germline V gives CDR1 DFQATT, CDR2 SNEGSKA (reference sequence). The CDR3, as DNA: TGCAGTGCCAGAAAACAGGGGCCGAATTATTTT. The encoded protein is CSARKQGPNYF.

This chain joins TRBV6-1 and TRBJ2-7, with 10 bases identical to TRBD1. Trimming removed 6 bases from V and 3 bases from J; junction bases left unmatched: 14. The CDR3 is 17 amino acids. Germline-derived CDR1 and CDR2 are MNHNS and SASEGT. The CDR3 reads CASRESGTGESDYEQYF. As DNA, the CDR3 is TGTGCCAGCAGGGAATCCGGGACAGGGGAGTCAGACTACGAGCAGTACTTC.

The chain carries TRBV7-2 and TRBJ1-1; 8 positions agree with TRBD1. V was pared by 2 bases and J by 0 bases, with 5 bases of the junction left unmatched. Per germline, CDR1 SGHTA and CDR2 FQGNSA. The CDR3 has 16 amino acids. The CDR3 nucleotides read TGTGCCAGCAGCTTACGTCAGGACAGGGTGAACACTGAAGCTTTCTTT. Amino acid sequence: CASSLRQDRVNTEAFF.

The CDR3 region is CASSKTGVLFDTQYF. Here the CDR3 DNA reads TGTGCCAGCAGCAAGACAGGAGTTCTTTTCGATACGCAGTATTTT. The chain combines TRBV6-5 with TRBJ2-3; TRBD1 is a possible D gene (6 bases). Germline V gene data show CDR1 as MNHEY and CDR2 as SVGAGI. The length of the CDR3 is 15 residues. V lost 6 bases and J 6 bases, leaving 19 bases between the germline ends.

This clone occurred once. The gene calls are TRBV6-2 or TRBV6-3 and TRBJ2-7; no reliable D call. CDR1 and CDR2 from the germline V gene are MNHEY and SVGEGT. With 5 bases removed from V and 6 bases from J, the gap between germline ends came to 14 bases. The CDR3 is 13 amino acids. The CDR3 DNA reads TGTGCCAGCAGTCACGACCCTTATCCCGAGCAGTACTTC. This translates into CASSHDPYPEQYF.

The CDR3 DNA is TGTGCCAGCAGCGACAGGGGATATAATTCACCCCTCCACTTT. Its protein is CASSDRGYNSPLHF. J is TRBJ1-6 and V is TRBV6-5; 8 bases are a match to TRBD1. Per the germline V gene, CDR1 is MNHEY and CDR2 is SVGAGI. Trimming took 6 bases from V and 4 from J; bases not matched to a gene: 2. The CDR3 has 14 amino acids.

The J gene is TRBJ1-2, the V gene TRBV6-2 or TRBV6-3; 9 nucleotides line up with TRBD1. CDR3 length: 14 residues. Germline V gene sequence: CDR1 MNHEY, CDR2 SVGEGT. Losses at the gene ends were 3 bases for V and 8 bases for J; bases not matched to a gene: 7. Here the CDR3 reads CASSYRQGVIGYTF. Written as DNA, the CDR3 is TGTGCCAGCAGTTATCGACAGGGGGTGATCGGCTACACCTTC.

The gene calls are TRBV6-2 or TRBV6-3 and TRBJ1-2; D uncertain. The CDR3 spans 12 residues. CDR1 and CDR2 (germline): MNHEY, SVGEGT. V lost 4 bases to trimming and J lost 2 bases, with 5 bases between them. CDR3 protein: CASSSTNYGYTF. DNA of the CDR3: TGTGCCAGCAGTTCGACAAACTATGGCTACACCTTC.

This sequence joins TRBV7-9 and TRBJ1-1; unclear D gene. Trimming took 1 base from V and 0 from J, leaving 9 bases between them. The CDR3 totals 15 residues. Germline V gene lookup returns CDR1 SEHNR and CDR2 FQNEAQ (reference sequence). CDR3 region: CASSLGTGMNTEAFF. CDR3 nucleotide sequence: TGTGCCAGCAGCTTAGGGACGGGGATGAACACTGAAGCTTTCTTT. Drawing the rest from reference TRBV7-9 and TRBJ1-1, the complete variable domain is DTGVSQNPRHKITKRGQNVTFRCDPISEHNRLYWYRQTLGQGPEFLTYFQNEAQLEKSRLLSDRFSAERPKGSFSTLEIQRTEQGDSAMYLCASSLGTGMNTEAFFGQGTRLTVV.